A single sample is the source of the 20 T cell receptor beta chains below, sequenced in a study of blood T cell repertoires in COVID-19. This table comes from immunoSEQ multiplex PCR, and its TCRdb copy is limited to in-frame clones, with some not included. The table shows 150,000 to 200,000 clones, with approximately 84% occurring only once. Sequencing was performed on PBMCs or T cells enriched from blood (not recorded which). Receptor source: a human donor with acute COVID-19. The donor label of this sample is uncertain.

The rearrangement joins TRBV18 to TRBJ2-1; the match to TRBD2 covers 8 bases. V was pared by 5 bases and J by 4 bases, with 7 bases of the junction left unmatched. CDR3 length: 15 amino acids. Germline V gene sequence: CDR1 KGHSH, CDR2 LQKENI. CDR3 coding DNA: TGTGCCAGCTCAGACCGGGGGGGCGGATACAATGAGCAGTTCTTC. It encodes CASSDRGGGYNEQFF.

This clone was seen only a few times. The same CDR3 arises from other DNA sequences in this sample as well. The chain is built from TRBV12-3 or TRBV12-4 and TRBJ1-5, with D possibly being TRBD1 (6 bases). The CDR3 consists of 13 residues. With 5 bases removed from V and 7 bases from J, the gap between germline ends came to 12 bases. In DNA form, the CDR3 reads TGTGCCAGCAGTCCACAGGGAAGACAGCCCCAGCATTTT. It yields the protein CASSPQGRQPQHF.

V and J are TRBV13 and TRBJ2-7; D is perhaps TRBD2 (6 bases). The length of the CDR3 is 17 residues. Between the trimmed V and J ends, which lost 0 bases and 3 bases, there was a span of 18 bases. CDR1 and CDR2 (germline): PRHDT, FYEKMQ (reference sequence). This chain's CDR3 is CASSLGTEGGVGYEQYF. CDR3 nucleotide sequence: TGTGCCAGCAGCTTAGGGACGGAAGGCGGGGTGGGCTACGAGCAGTACTTC.

This rearrangement joins TRBV6-4 to TRBJ2-1; 8 bases map to TRBD1. CDR3 size: 14 residues. V dropped 4 bases and J dropped 5; count of bases not matched to a gene: 4. The germline gives CDR1 MRHNA, CDR2 SNTAGT. CDR3 loop: CASSADRVDNEQFF. CDR3 DNA sequence: TGTGCCAGCAGTGCGGACAGGGTGGACAATGAGCAGTTCTTC.

The V and J genes are TRBV4-3 and TRBJ1-3, with D possibly TRBD1 on 6 matching bases. The CDR3 consists of 16 residues. Trimming removed 3 bases from V and 2 bases from J, with 14 bases in between. The germline V gene has CDR1 LGHNA and CDR2 YSLEER. DNA of the CDR3: TGCGCCAGCAGCCAGGTCAATACAGGGACTGGAAACACCATATATTTT. Translating gives CASSQVNTGTGNTIYF.

The CDR3 DNA sequence: TGTGCCAGCAGCCGTGACAGGGGCGAAAAACTGTTTTTT. Amino acids: CASSRDRGEKLFF. The V call is TRBV3-1 (or the pseudogene TRBV3-2), the J call TRBJ1-4; 8 nucleotides match TRBD1. Germline assignment: CDR1 LGHDT and CDR2 YNNKEL (reference sequence). This CDR3 has 13 amino acids. The ends lost 4 bases at V and 8 bases at J; junction bases unmatched: 3.

This clone is a singleton in its sample. The V and J genes are TRBV19 and TRBJ2-7; 7 nucleotides agree with TRBD2. Losses at the gene ends were 1 base for V and 2 bases for J; bases not matched to a gene: 5. The length of the CDR3 is 15 residues. Germline V gives CDR1 LNHDA, CDR2 SQIVND (reference sequence). DNA of the CDR3: TGTGCCAGTAGTATAGGCGGGGGTCATACCTACGAGCAGTACTTC. Its translation: CASSIGGGHTYEQYF.

This clone was counted only a few times. The rearrangement joins TRBV30 to TRBJ2-7; perhaps TRBD1 as D (6 bases). The V gene's germline CDR1 is GTSNPN and CDR2 SVGIG (reference sequence). CDR3 length equals 13 residues. The V end was cut by 0 bases, the J end by 6 bases, with 12 bases between. CDR3 sequence: CAWSVNRAGEQYF. CDR3 DNA: TGTGCCTGGAGTGTCAACAGGGCTGGCGAGCAGTACTTC.

The chain joins TRBV19 to TRBJ1-3, with D perhaps matching TRBD1 (6 bases). The V end was cut by 5 bases, the J end by 0 bases, with 11 bases between. The CDR3 runs to 15 residues. The germline V gene encodes CDR1 LNHDA and CDR2 SQIVND (reference sequence). DNA for the CDR3: TGTGCCAGTAGTTACGACAGGACCTCTGGAAACACCATATATTTT. This encodes CASSYDRTSGNTIYF.

The V gene is TRBV6-5, the J gene TRBJ1-4; 8 positions agree with TRBD1. Germline lookup yields CDR1 MNHEY and CDR2 SVGAGI. With V trimmed by 9 bases and J by 5 bases, 5 bases remained unmatched. The CDR3 is 13 amino acids. Here the CDR3 DNA reads TGTGCCAGTAGACAGGGGACGAATGAAAAACTGTTTTTT. It encodes CASRQGTNEKLFF.

The chain is built from TRBV3-1 (or the pseudogene TRBV3-2) and TRBJ1-2, with 7 bases aligning to TRBD1. The germline CDR1 and CDR2 sequences are LGHDT and YNNKEL (reference sequence). The CDR3 spans 14 residues. Trimming took 4 bases from V and 8 from J; bases not matched to a gene: 10. The DNA of the CDR3 is TGTGCCAGCAGCCTTGGGTACAGGGGAAAAGGCTACACCTTC. It encodes CASSLGYRGKGYTF.

This sequence joins TRBV4-1 and TRBJ1-1; the D is unclear. Germline CDR1 and CDR2: MGHRA and YSYEKL. The length of the CDR3 is 15 residues. The ends were cut back, 3 bases at V and 3 bases at J, with 14 bases in the middle. As DNA, the CDR3 is TGCGCCAGCAGCCAGGAGAATGGTTGGTACACTGAAGCTTTCTTT. This translates into CASSQENGWYTEAFF.

The chain links TRBV9 to TRBJ2-5, with 7 nucleotides matching TRBD1. The CDR3 extends over 16 amino acids. The V segment lost 3 bases and the J segment 0 bases; nucleotides outside the gene matches: 8. CDR1 is SGDLS, CDR2 YYNGEE, per germline. CDR3 in amino acids: CASSAPRQGHQETQYF. CDR3 nucleotide sequence: TGTGCCAGCAGCGCCCCCCGACAGGGACACCAAGAGACCCAGTACTTC.

V usage is TRBV10-3 and J usage is TRBJ1-1; D uncertain. The CDR3 contains 14 residues. Trimming took off 7 bases at V and 3 bases at J, with 15 bases between the two ends. Germline CDR1 ENHRY, CDR2 SYGVKD. The CDR3 loop is CAIKAGLRDTEAFF. The DNA for the CDR3 is TGTGCCATCAAAGCAGGTCTGCGGGACACTGAAGCTTTCTTT.

The CDR3 reads CASSSLEAAQETQYF. The CDR3 DNA reads as TGTGCCAGCAGTTCCCTCGAGGCCGCCCAAGAGACCCAGTACTTC. This sequence joins TRBV6-2 or TRBV6-3 and TRBJ2-5; D unresolved. Trimming shortened V by 4 bases and J by 1 base, and 13 bases separated the two germline ends. Looked up from germline, CDR1 is MNHEY and CDR2 is SVGEGT. The CDR3 sequence is 15 residues long.

The chain couples TRBV9 to TRBJ1-1; perhaps TRBD1 as D (5 bases). Per the germline V gene, CDR1 is SGDLS and CDR2 is YYNGEE. The V end lost 5 bases, the J end lost 0 bases, and 5 bases lay between the germline ends. This CDR3 has 12 residues. The CDR3 loop reads CASRGLNTEAFF. The CDR3, as DNA: TGTGCCAGCAGGGGGCTGAACACTGAAGCTTTCTTT.

The rearrangement uses TRBV9 and TRBJ2-3; 10 nucleotides match TRBD1. The length of the CDR3 is 16 residues. V trimming: 2 bases; J trimming: 0 bases; junction bases outside the gene matches: 3. CDR1 and CDR2 (germline): SGDLS, YYNGEE. Here the CDR3 reads CASSVGTGASTDTQYF. In nucleotides, the CDR3 is TGTGCCAGCAGCGTCGGGACAGGGGCGAGCACAGATACGCAGTATTTT.

This chain connects TRBV5-1 to TRBJ2-7; possibly TRBD2 for D (6 bases). CDR3 length: 15 amino acids. Looked up from germline, CDR1 is SGHRS and CDR2 is YFSETQ. Trimming stripped 2 bases from V and 4 bases from J, with 16 bases between. CDR3 DNA: TGCGCCAGCAGCTTCGGGAGCGATTATGGATACGAGCAGTACTTC. Amino acids: CASSFGSDYGYEQYF.

The rearrangement joins TRBV4-2 to TRBJ1-4; the D is unclear. From germline, CDR1 is LGHNA and CDR2 YNFKEQ. The CDR3 contains 15 residues. V was shortened by 4 bases and J by 5 bases, with 14 bases between the two germline ends. The CDR3 sequence is CASSLWARGNEKLFF. The CDR3 region has the DNA TGTGCCAGCAGCCTCTGGGCACGGGGAAATGAAAAACTGTTTTTT.

The chain has TRBV28 and TRBJ2-7; 9 bases are shared with TRBD2. CDR3 length: 19 residues. The ends lost 3 bases at V and 0 bases at J; junction bases unmatched: 15. Germline values: CDR1 MDHEN, CDR2 SYDVKM. The CDR3 sequence is CASSLVITSLAGSSYEQYF. The CDR3 nucleotides read TGTGCCAGCAGTTTGGTTATAACAAGTCTAGCGGGGAGCTCCTACGAGCAGTACTTC.